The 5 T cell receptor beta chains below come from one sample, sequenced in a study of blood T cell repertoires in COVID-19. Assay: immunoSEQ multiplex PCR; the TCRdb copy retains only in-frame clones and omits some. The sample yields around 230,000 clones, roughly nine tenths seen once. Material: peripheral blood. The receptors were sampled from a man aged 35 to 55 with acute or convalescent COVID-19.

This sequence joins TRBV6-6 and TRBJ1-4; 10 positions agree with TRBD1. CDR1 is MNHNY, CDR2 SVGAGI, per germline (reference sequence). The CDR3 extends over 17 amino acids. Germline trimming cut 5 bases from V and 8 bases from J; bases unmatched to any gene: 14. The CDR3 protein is CASSHGQGDQRGEKLFF. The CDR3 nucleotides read TGTGCCAGCAGTCACGGACAGGGGGACCAAAGAGGGGAAAAACTGTTTTTT.

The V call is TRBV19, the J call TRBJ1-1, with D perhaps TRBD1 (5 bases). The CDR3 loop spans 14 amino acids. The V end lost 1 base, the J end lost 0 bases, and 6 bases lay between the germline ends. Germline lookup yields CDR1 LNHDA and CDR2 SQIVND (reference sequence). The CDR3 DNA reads TGTGCCAGTAGTATAGCAGGGATGAACACTGAAGCTTTCTTT. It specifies CASSIAGMNTEAFF.

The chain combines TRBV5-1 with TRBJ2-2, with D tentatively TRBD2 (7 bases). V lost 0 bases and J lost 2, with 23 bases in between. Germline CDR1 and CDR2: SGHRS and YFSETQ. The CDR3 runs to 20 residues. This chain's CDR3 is CASSLVAALWGGLNTGELFF. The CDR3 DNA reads TGCGCCAGCAGCTTGGTGGCAGCCTTGTGGGGGGGCCTAAACACCGGGGAGCTGTTTTTT.

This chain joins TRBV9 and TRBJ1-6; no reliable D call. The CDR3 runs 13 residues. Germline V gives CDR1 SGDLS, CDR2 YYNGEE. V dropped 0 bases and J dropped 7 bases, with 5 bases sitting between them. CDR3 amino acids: CASSVGQNSPLHF. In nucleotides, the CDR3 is TGTGCCAGCAGCGTAGGACAAAATTCACCCCTCCACTTT.

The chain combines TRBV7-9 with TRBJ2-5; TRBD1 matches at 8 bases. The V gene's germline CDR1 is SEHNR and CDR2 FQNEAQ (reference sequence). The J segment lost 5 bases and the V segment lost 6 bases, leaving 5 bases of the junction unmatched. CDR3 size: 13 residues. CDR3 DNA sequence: TGTGCCAGCAGAAGACAGGGGAAGGAGACCCAGTACTTC. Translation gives CASRRQGKETQYF.